Described below is a single TCR beta chain sequence and its context. In its sample, this clonotype was seen many times. Its antigen is currently not known. Per-base quality was not reported, and no clone a single base away is much larger than it. These data are taken from a study of regulatory T cells in long-lasting Graves disease (dated by TCRdb to the early 2020s). Broadly, across the study: Persistent Graves' disease was defined as persistently positive TSH receptor autoantibodies together with antithyroid drug treatment for over 5 years. Patients with persistent Graves' disease were compared with patients with newly diagnosed Graves' disease using TCR sequencing and RNA sequencing of peripheral blood. The study took place in China and was registered as a clinical trial. A total of roughly 35 samples were covered by TCR sequencing, comprising some 13 persistent and approximately 20 newly diagnosed Graves' disease patients. Persistent Graves' disease patients in the clinical cohort had taken antithyroid drugs for approximately 9.5 years on average. Overall results and qualifications from the work: Peripheral blood alone was examined, since thyroid tissue, which constituted the primary lesion, could not be accessed. Persistent disease showed preferential use of TRBV28, TRBJ1-2 and TRBJ2-5, whereas newly diagnosed disease favored TRBV20-1 and TRBJ2-1. Persistent Graves' disease patients showed lower TCR Shannon entropy and fewer highly expanded clones than newly diagnosed patients, suggesting clonal expansion. Only the TCR beta chain was sequenced and analyzed. The authors noted that the small sample size was a limitation that may lower accuracy. A larger number of public clonotypes was shared among persistent patients (approximately 3,000) than among newly diagnosed patients (roughly 970).

Libraries were constructed by multiplex PCR. These reads were obtained on an Illumina HiSeq 4000. To build TCR beta libraries, CDR3 regions were amplified by Arm-PCR using iRepertoire HTBI primers. Gel purification was performed on PCR products prior to sequencing. In the source study's methods: Gene usage analysis of CDR3 amino acid clonotypes relied on the approximately 68 TRBV and around 14 TRBJ segments identified across samples. Filtered high-quality paired reads were merged into contigs using COPE and FqMerger. Contigs were aligned with BLAST to IMGT TRBV, TRBD and TRBJ reference genes, and CDR3 was defined per IMGT. Any clonotype with a frequency above 0.1% was classified as a highly expanded clone. Repertoire diversity was measured by Shannon entropy, and V-J evenness by the Gini coefficient. Public clonotypes were defined as clonotypes shared by more than one individual. TCRdb ran its own pipeline on the public reads, namely fastp trimming at Q25 and MiXCR clone calling, and kept in-frame beta chains. Identical CDR3 proteins give one entry, which carries the most common genes and DNA. The V and J calls and clone size are TCRdb's, not the authors'. The sample contains approximately 400,000 distinct CDR3 sequences, approximately 25% of them found a single time. The biggest ten clones account for 25% to 30% of the sample.

The time point label of this sample denotes: persistent/refractory GD, antithyroid drugs over 5 years with positive TRAb. For both TCR sequencing and RNA sequencing, RNA was extracted from PBMCs using TRIzol. Graves' disease was diagnosed according to American Thyroid Association guidelines. Recruitment of patients was carried out at an endocrinology department in Xi'an, China. From each patient, around 9 milliliters of peripheral blood was collected into an EDTA anticoagulant tube. Ficoll Paque Plus density gradient separation was used to isolate PBMCs, and no further T cell sorting was performed. An Agilent 2100 Bioanalyzer and agarose gel were used to check RNA quality, and a NanoDrop 2000 was used to measure RNA concentration. V was cut back by 2 bases and J by 10 bases, leaving a gap of 20 bases between them. CDR1 and CDR2 were assigned from the germline V gene (reference sequence) as MNHEY and SMNVEV. Counted from cysteine to phenylalanine, this CDR3 has 15 amino acids. The DNA shown is the 45-base CDR3, in frame from base 1.

Sequenced material: peripheral blood mononuclear cells (PBMCs), taken when the disease was refractory, from a patient treated with antithyroid drugs. The rearrangement combines TRBV27 with TRBJ1-1; TRBD1 is a weak D gene call, 5 bases matching. This sequence was found in a woman aged 40 to 55 with Graves disease. Donor details come from another sample of the same person, matched by shared clones. Here the CDR3 is given as CASSLRGSFVSSAFF. The nucleotide sequence reads TGTGCCAGCAGTTTAAGGGGCTCTTTTGTATCGTCAGCTTTCTTT.